This T cell receptor beta chain was observed in a study of blood T cells in healthy people across ages. The use of a sample-barcoded 5' primer and a J-beta primer mix characterized a second PCR of 7 to 11 cycles. TCRdb itself ran the 5' RACE reads through MiXCR, one entry per CDR3 protein. The sample carries fewer than 700,000 distinct CDR3 sequences, around 50% recorded once. Trimming cost V 4 bases and J 10 bases, with 14 bases left between them. This CDR3 is 13 amino acids long. Germline values: CDR1 LGHNA, CDR2 YSLEER. Overall study findings and caveats: TCR beta diversity, measured per million T cells, fell in a roughly linear way with age.

Concerning this clonotype itself: Antigen specificity is unknown.

Sequenced material: blood. The chain joins TRBV4-3 to TRBJ2-1; weak D call: TRBD2 (6 bases). The TCR was taken from a man older than 75 in good health. This CDR3 is CASSPTGTGEQFF. As DNA, the CDR3 is TGCGCCAGCAGCCCCACCGGGACTGGCGAGCAGTTCTTC.